This T cell receptor (beta chain) was retrieved from a study of identical twins. Study-wide results and caveats: There was more out-of-frame TCR alpha sharing in monozygotic twins than models estimated.

On this clonotype: The antigen remains unidentified.

A single record per CDR3 protein comes from TCRdb applying MiXCR to the 5' RACE reads. The table includes roughly 720,000 distinct CDR3 sequences, about 20% detected once. Losses at the gene ends were 1 base for V and 6 bases for J; bases not matched to a gene: 2. CDR1 and CDR2 from the germline V gene are MNHEY and SMNVEV (reference sequence). The CDR3 runs to 14 residues. In addition, the sample was reused for a study of T cells expressing NK-cell markers. As that study records: The leading position in the CD3+CD56-NKG2C+ fraction of a few donors also went to these clonotypes.

This chain joins TRBV27 and TRBJ2-7, with 11 bases lining up with TRBD1. The source of this sequence is a young woman in good health. Sequenced: PBMCs. The CDR3 sequence is CASSLWDRGTEQYF. The CDR3 DNA sequence: TGTGCCAGCAGTTTATGGGACAGGGGGACCGAGCAGTACTTC.